This is a list of T cell receptor beta chains from one sample in a study of Tregs in tolerant kidney transplant recipients. Produced via immunoSEQ multiplex PCR; TCRdb's table is partial and in-frame only. In the table there are around 75,000 clones, less than 90% of which are singletons. Here the sequenced sample was CD4+ T cells from blood, taken before the transplant. These receptors all stem from a human donor who received a combined kidney and bone marrow transplant. Both conserved end residues are part of each CDR3. The D gene is left open where the match is weak. The listing skips clone size in some rows; elsewhere it reads once, few, many or a size class.

j_call: TRBJ2-4
clone_size: few
v_call: TRBV7-2
d_call: TRBD1
cdr3_aa: CASSSPGQGWSKNIQYF
cdr3_nt: TGTGCCAGCAGCTCCCCGGGACAGGGGTGGTCCAAAAACATTCAGTACTTC

j_call: TRBJ1-5
clone_size: NA
v_call: TRBV9
d_call: NA
cdr3_aa: CASSAGVHSNQPQHF
cdr3_nt: TGTGCCAGCAGTGCAGGGGTACATAGCAATCAGCCCCAGCATTTT

j_call: TRBJ1-1
clone_size: NA
v_call: TRBV7-2
d_call: NA
cdr3_aa: CASSLDPQRTEAFF
cdr3_nt: TGTGCCAGCAGCTTAGACCCACAGAGAACTGAAGCTTTCTTT

j_call: TRBJ2-7
clone_size: NA
v_call: TRBV5-1
d_call: TRBD2
cdr3_aa: CASSLSGRAYEQYF
cdr3_nt: TGCGCCAGCAGCTTGAGCGGGAGGGCCTACGAGCAGTACTTC

j_call: TRBJ2-1
clone_size: NA
v_call: TRBV7-2
d_call: TRBD2
cdr3_aa: CASSLGLAAYNEQFF
cdr3_nt: TGTGCCAGCAGCTTAGGGCTAGCGGCTTACAATGAGCAGTTCTTC

j_call: TRBJ1-4
clone_size: NA
v_call: TRBV28
d_call: NA
cdr3_aa: CASSLPFTGGGEKLFF
cdr3_nt: TGTGCCAGCAGTTTACCCTTCACCGGAGGAGGAGAAAAACTGTTTTTT

j_call: TRBJ2-7
clone_size: few
v_call: TRBV19
d_call: NA
cdr3_aa: CASSIDGQTGPYEQYF
cdr3_nt: TGTGCCAGTAGTATAGACGGGCAAACAGGGCCGTACGAGCAGTACTTC

j_call: TRBJ2-3
clone_size: NA
v_call: TRBV25-1
d_call: NA
cdr3_aa: CASKNTDTDTQYF
cdr3_nt: TGTGCCAGCAAAAATACAGACACAGATACGCAGTATTTT

j_call: TRBJ2-1
clone_size: NA
v_call: TRBV9
d_call: TRBD2
cdr3_aa: CASSVGGSGRSAYNEQFF
cdr3_nt: TGTGCCAGCAGCGTAGGGGGTAGCGGGAGGTCTGCCTACAATGAGCAGTTCTTC

j_call: TRBJ2-1
clone_size: NA
v_call: TRBV10-3
d_call: NA
cdr3_aa: CAINTYNEQFF
cdr3_nt: TGTGCCATCAATACTTACAATGAGCAGTTCTTC

j_call: TRBJ2-7
clone_size: NA
v_call: TRBV28
d_call: TRBD2
cdr3_aa: CASMREGSYEQYF
cdr3_nt: TGTGCCAGCATGCGGGAGGGCTCCTACGAGCAGTACTTC

j_call: TRBJ2-7
clone_size: NA
v_call: TRBV5-8
d_call: NA
cdr3_aa: CASSFQGGSYEQYF
cdr3_nt: TGTGCCAGCAGCTTTCAGGGGGGTTCCTACGAGCAGTACTTC

j_call: TRBJ1-3
clone_size: NA
v_call: TRBV18
d_call: TRBD1
cdr3_aa: CASSPGTEYSRNTIYF
cdr3_nt: TGTGCCAGCTCCCCAGGGACAGAGTATTCGAGGAACACCATATATTTT

j_call: TRBJ2-7
clone_size: few
v_call: TRBV4-2
d_call: NA
cdr3_aa: CASSQDRRGWEQYF
cdr3_nt: TGTGCCAGCAGCCAAGATAGAAGAGGGTGGGAGCAGTACTTC

j_call: TRBJ2-1
clone_size: once
v_call: TRBV9
d_call: TRBD2
cdr3_aa: CASSVGGRAVYNEQFF
cdr3_nt: TGTGCCAGCAGCGTAGGCGGGAGGGCCGTCTACAATGAGCAGTTCTTC

j_call: TRBJ2-1
clone_size: NA
v_call: TRBV7-3
d_call: TRBD2
cdr3_aa: CASSPSGAYNEQFF
cdr3_nt: TGTGCCAGCAGCCCTAGCGGGGCTTACAATGAGCAGTTCTTC

j_call: TRBJ1-4
clone_size: once
v_call: TRBV19
d_call: NA
cdr3_aa: CASSIVQTNEKLFF
cdr3_nt: TGTGCCAGTAGTATTGTACAGACTAATGAAAAACTGTTTTTT

j_call: TRBJ2-7
clone_size: once
v_call: TRBV13
d_call: TRBD1
cdr3_aa: CASSRRQQGNYEQYF
cdr3_nt: TGTGCCAGCAGCCGTAGGCAACAGGGGAACTACGAGCAGTACTTC

j_call: TRBJ1-4
clone_size: NA
v_call: TRBV13
d_call: TRBD1
cdr3_aa: CASSTGTDEKLFF
cdr3_nt: TGTGCCAGCAGCACGGGGACAGATGAAAAACTGTTTTTT

j_call: TRBJ1-5
clone_size: NA
v_call: TRBV12-5
d_call: NA
cdr3_aa: CASGLQNQPQHF
cdr3_nt: TGTGCTAGTGGTTTACAAAATCAGCCCCAGCATTTT

j_call: TRBJ1-1
clone_size: NA
v_call: TRBV28
d_call: NA
cdr3_aa: CASSLNQAFF
cdr3_nt: TGTGCCAGCAGTCTAAATCAAGCTTTCTTT

j_call: TRBJ2-1
clone_size: NA
v_call: TRBV19
d_call: TRBD2
cdr3_aa: CASSILTSGDNEQFF
cdr3_nt: TGTGCCAGTAGTATCCTTACTAGCGGGGACAATGAGCAGTTCTTC

j_call: TRBJ2-1
clone_size: once
v_call: TRBV27
d_call: NA
cdr3_aa: CASRVETNYNEQFF
cdr3_nt: TGTGCCAGCAGGGTCGAGACTAATTACAATGAGCAGTTCTTC

j_call: TRBJ2-1
clone_size: NA
v_call: TRBV29-1
d_call: TRBD2
cdr3_aa: CSVDQGGVYNEQFF
cdr3_nt: TGCAGCGTTGATCAGGGAGGGGTTTACAATGAGCAGTTCTTC

j_call: TRBJ1-5
clone_size: NA
v_call: TRBV7-2
d_call: TRBD1
cdr3_aa: CASSPGTGNQPQHF
cdr3_nt: TGTGCCAGCAGCCCTGGGACAGGCAATCAGCCCCAGCATTTT

j_call: TRBJ1-5
clone_size: NA
v_call: TRBV18
d_call: NA
cdr3_aa: CASSPPGQVNQPQHF
cdr3_nt: TGTGCCAGCTCACCACCGGGACAAGTCAATCAGCCCCAGCATTTT

j_call: TRBJ1-5
clone_size: few
v_call: TRBV30
d_call: NA
cdr3_aa: CAWSEGWDNQPQHF
cdr3_nt: TGTGCCTGGAGTGAGGGGTGGGATAATCAGCCCCAGCATTTT

j_call: TRBJ1-5
clone_size: NA
v_call: TRBV30
d_call: TRBD1
cdr3_aa: CAWSGTGIQPQHF
cdr3_nt: TGTGCCTGGAGCGGGACAGGGATTCAGCCCCAGCATTTT

j_call: TRBJ1-4
clone_size: NA
v_call: TRBV4-1
d_call: NA
cdr3_aa: CASSRGKPGVQKLFF
cdr3_nt: TGCGCCAGCAGCCGAGGGAAGCCCGGGGTACAAAAACTGTTTTTT

j_call: TRBJ1-1
clone_size: NA
v_call: TRBV7-2
d_call: NA
cdr3_aa: CASSRAGFGNTEAFF
cdr3_nt: TGTGCCAGCAGCCGAGCAGGGTTTGGGAACACTGAAGCTTTCTTT

j_call: TRBJ2-7
clone_size: NA
v_call: TRBV28
d_call: TRBD1
cdr3_aa: CASTLQGAPYEQYF
cdr3_nt: TGTGCCAGCACTCTACAGGGGGCACCCTACGAGCAGTACTTC

j_call: TRBJ2-7
clone_size: NA
v_call: TRBV5-1
d_call: TRBD1
cdr3_aa: CASSWGTGGSYEQYF
cdr3_nt: TGCGCCAGCAGCTGGGGGACAGGGGGCTCCTACGAGCAGTACTTC

j_call: TRBJ2-7
clone_size: once
v_call: TRBV5-1
d_call: NA
cdr3_aa: CASSLIPGKAYEQYF
cdr3_nt: TGCGCCAGCAGCCTCATCCCGGGAAAAGCCTACGAGCAGTACTTC

j_call: TRBJ2-6
clone_size: NA
v_call: TRBV5-6
d_call: TRBD2
cdr3_aa: CASSIGGSGANVLTF
cdr3_nt: TGTGCCAGCAGCATCGGGGGGTCTGGGGCCAACGTCCTGACTTTC

j_call: TRBJ2-2
clone_size: NA
v_call: TRBV7-3
d_call: NA
cdr3_aa: CASSSLVTGELFF
cdr3_nt: TGTGCCAGCAGCTCCCTCGTCACCGGGGAGCTGTTTTTT

j_call: TRBJ2-2
clone_size: NA
v_call: TRBV2
d_call: TRBD2
cdr3_aa: CASSVVLAENTGELFF
cdr3_nt: TGTGCCAGCAGTGTTGTACTAGCGGAGAACACCGGGGAGCTGTTTTTT

j_call: TRBJ2-2
clone_size: NA
v_call: TRBV14
d_call: NA
cdr3_aa: CASSLSDWNTGELFF
cdr3_nt: TGTGCCAGCAGCCTATCCGACTGGAACACCGGGGAGCTGTTTTTT

j_call: TRBJ2-3
clone_size: NA
v_call: TRBV19
d_call: TRBD1
cdr3_aa: CASSIPGGETPDTQYF
cdr3_nt: TGTGCCAGTAGTATTCCAGGGGGAGAGACCCCAGATACGCAGTATTTT

j_call: TRBJ1-2
clone_size: NA
v_call: TRBV5-1
d_call: TRBD1
cdr3_aa: CASSSWTGDASSGYTF
cdr3_nt: TGCGCCAGCAGCTCCTGGACAGGTGACGCCTCTAGTGGCTACACCTTC

j_call: TRBJ2-7
clone_size: NA
v_call: TRBV6-1
d_call: TRBD2
cdr3_aa: CASSPAGGISYEQYF
cdr3_nt: TGTGCCAGCAGCCCAGCGGGGGGAATATCCTACGAGCAGTACTTC

j_call: TRBJ1-3
clone_size: NA
v_call: TRBV5-1
d_call: TRBD1
cdr3_aa: CASSRGQGPGNTIYF
cdr3_nt: TGCGCCAGCAGCCGCGGACAGGGGCCTGGAAACACCATATATTTT

j_call: TRBJ1-4
clone_size: NA
v_call: TRBV10-2
d_call: NA
cdr3_aa: CASTPEGGYEKLFF
cdr3_nt: TGCGCCAGCACCCCGGAGGGGGGGTACGAAAAACTGTTTTTT

j_call: TRBJ2-4
clone_size: NA
v_call: TRBV4-3
d_call: TRBD2
cdr3_aa: CASSQDRGLAGGYIQYF
cdr3_nt: TGCGCCAGCAGCCAAGATCGAGGACTAGCGGGAGGGTACATTCAGTACTTC

j_call: TRBJ2-2
clone_size: NA
v_call: TRBV4-2
d_call: TRBD2
cdr3_aa: CASSQGGLAGVDTGELFF
cdr3_nt: TGTGCCAGCAGCCAAGGGGGACTAGCGGGAGTGGACACCGGGGAGCTGTTTTTT

j_call: TRBJ2-7
clone_size: once
v_call: TRBV6-5
d_call: NA
cdr3_aa: CASSPQRPQGHEQYF
cdr3_nt: TGTGCCAGCAGTCCTCAAAGACCCCAGGGCCACGAGCAGTACTTC

j_call: TRBJ1-5
clone_size: NA
v_call: TRBV30
d_call: NA
cdr3_aa: CAWSEVSGDGQPQHF
cdr3_nt: TGTGCCTGGAGTGAGGTTTCGGGGGATGGGCAGCCCCAGCATTTT

j_call: TRBJ1-5
clone_size: NA
v_call: TRBV7-2
d_call: TRBD1
cdr3_aa: CASSLATGNNQPQHF
cdr3_nt: TGTGCCAGCAGCTTAGCGACAGGGAACAATCAGCCCCAGCATTTT

j_call: TRBJ1-5
clone_size: once
v_call: TRBV7-8
d_call: NA
cdr3_aa: CASSPRDFNQPQHF
cdr3_nt: TGTGCCAGCAGCCCTCGGGATTTCAATCAGCCCCAGCATTTT

j_call: TRBJ1-2
clone_size: few
v_call: TRBV4-1
d_call: NA
cdr3_aa: CASSQTVSLGYTF
cdr3_nt: TGCGCCAGCAGCCAGACAGTATCTCTTGGCTACACCTTC

j_call: TRBJ1-2
clone_size: NA
v_call: TRBV5-4
d_call: NA
cdr3_aa: CASSLGGANYGYTF
cdr3_nt: TGTGCCAGCAGCTTGGGGGGAGCTAACTATGGCTACACCTTC

j_call: TRBJ2-7
clone_size: NA
v_call: TRBV29-1
d_call: TRBD1
cdr3_aa: CSVSGTDRYEQYF
cdr3_nt: TGCAGCGTTTCCGGGACAGACCGCTACGAGCAGTACTTC

j_call: TRBJ2-3
clone_size: NA
v_call: TRBV4-2
d_call: NA
cdr3_aa: CASSQDSSTDTQYF
cdr3_nt: TGTGCCAGCAGCCAAGATTCGTCCACAGATACGCAGTATTTT

j_call: TRBJ1-4
clone_size: once
v_call: TRBV2
d_call: NA
cdr3_aa: CASSRAAATNEKLFF
cdr3_nt: TGTGCCAGCAGTCGTGCGGCAGCAACTAATGAAAAACTGTTTTTT

j_call: TRBJ2-5
clone_size: NA
v_call: TRBV5-4
d_call: NA
cdr3_aa: CASSTQDQETQYF
cdr3_nt: TGTGCCAGCAGCACACAGGACCAAGAGACCCAGTACTTC